Listed below are T cell receptor beta chains from one sample, sequenced in a study of blood T cell repertoires in COVID-19. Clones were sequenced by immunoSEQ multiplex PCR, and TCRdb holds only the in-frame ones, with some missing. The profile shows approximately 170,000 clones, more than 80% of them singletons. The sample was peripheral blood. The receptor set was obtained from a human donor in a cohort sampled during active COVID-19. Each CDR3 is given with its conserved first and last residue. The order of the fields is D gene, clone size, V gene, J gene, CDR3 DNA, CDR3 protein. A D gene is named only where the DNA matches it firmly. Size values are once, few and many counts, or a class for expanded clones, and some rows have none.

.	.	TRBV5-5	TRBJ1-4	TGTGCCAGCACCTCAAGGGGTTCCCCAGGTGTGGAAAAACTGTTTTTT	CASTSRGSPGVEKLFF
TRBD2	.	TRBV7-9	TRBJ2-1	TGTGCCAGCAGCGGGGGGACTAGCGGGATCGGCGATGAGCAGTTCTTC	CASSGGTSGIGDEQFF
.	.	TRBV6-5	TRBJ2-7	TGTGCCAGCAGTACACACGGGTCTCCTTACGAGCAGTACTTC	CASSTHGSPYEQYF
.	.	TRBV14	TRBJ2-7	TGTGCCAGCAGCCAAGATTGGCTTGGTTGGCAGTACTTC	CASSQDWLGWQYF
.	once	TRBV11-3	TRBJ1-1	TGTGCCAGCAGCTTAGGGGCGAACACTGAAGCTTTCTTT	CASSLGANTEAFF
.	.	TRBV6-2/TRBV6-3	TRBJ2-2	TGTGCCAGCAGTTATAACGGCTGGGGGCGAACCGGGGAGCTGTTTTTT	CASSYNGWGRTGELFF
TRBD2	.	TRBV19	TRBJ2-1	TGTGCCAGTAGATTGACTAGCGGCAATGAGCAGTTCTTC	CASRLTSGNEQFF
TRBD1	.	TRBV14	TRBJ1-1	TGTGCCAGCAGCCGTCAGGGGGGAACTGAAGCTTTCTTT	CASSRQGGTEAFF
TRBD2	.	TRBV7-2	TRBJ2-7	TGTGCCAGCAGCTTAGTAAGCGGGAGTCTGTACGAGCAGTACTTC	CASSLVSGSLYEQYF
.	once	TRBV27	TRBJ1-1	TGTGCCAGCAGTTTATCGATCGAGGTTACTGAAGCTTTCTTT	CASSLSIEVTEAFF
.	.	TRBV6-1	TRBJ2-1	TGTGCCAGCAGTGACCGGCGGGATCCCCTGGCAAGGAATGAGCAGTTCTTC	CASSDRRDPLARNEQFF
TRBD2	.	TRBV4-3	TRBJ2-2	TGCGCCAGCAGCCGCAGACTAGCGGAAAACACCGGGGAGCTGTTTTTT	CASSRRLAENTGELFF
.	.	TRBV3-1/TRBV3-2	TRBJ2-5	TGTGCCAGCAGCCCACCGGGTACGGGAGAGACCCAGTACTTC	CASSPPGTGETQYF
.	.	TRBV7-9	TRBJ2-7	TGTGCCAGCAGCTTATCCTACTACGAGCAGTACTTC	CASSLSYYEQYF
TRBD2	.	TRBV6-1	TRBJ2-2	TGTGCCAGCAGTTCACGGGAGGAGAACACCGGGGAGCTGTTTTTT	CASSSREENTGELFF
.	once	TRBV10-3	TRBJ2-1	TGTGCCATCAGTGAGTCGAACTCGCCGGTGAGGCAGTTCTTC	CAISESNSPVRQFF
TRBD2	.	TRBV27	TRBJ2-7	TGTGCCAGCAGTTCGCAGCGACTAGCGGGAGGTATTGACGAGCAGTACTTC	CASSSQRLAGGIDEQYF
TRBD1	.	TRBV4-3	TRBJ2-3	TGCGCCAGCAGCCAAGGAACCGGACAGGGGGCAACAGATACGCAGTATTTT	CASSQGTGQGATDTQYF
.	.	TRBV11-2	TRBJ1-3	TGTGCCAGCAGCCTCCTCGGGCAGGGGACAGGAAACACCATATATTTT	CASSLLGQGTGNTIYF
.	.	TRBV18	TRBJ1-5	TGTGCCAGCTCACCAAACAAAGATCAGCCCCAGCATTTT	CASSPNKDQPQHF
TRBD2	.	TRBV18	TRBJ2-2	TGTGCCAGCTCACCATTACTAGCGTCGAACACCGGGGAGCTGTTTTTT	CASSPLLASNTGELFF
.	.	TRBV6-5	TRBJ1-5	TGTGCCAGCAGTTACTCGGCCGGGGATCAGCCCCAGCATTTT	CASSYSAGDQPQHF
.	.	TRBV4-3	TRBJ1-1	TGCGCCAGCAGACCATCCCTGGGCAGTACCACTGAAGCTTTCTTT	CASRPSLGSTTEAFF
.	.	TRBV18	TRBJ2-5	TGTGCCAGCTCACCAACCGACGGGGGTCGCCAGTACTTC	CASSPTDGGRQYF
.	.	TRBV4-3	TRBJ2-3	TGCGCCAGCAGCCAAGAGGACGAGGCGGTGGGAGGAGATACGCAGTATTTT	CASSQEDEAVGGDTQYF
.	.	TRBV7-9	TRBJ2-7	TGTGCCAGCAGCTTAAGTAAGGGGCCGATCCATTACGAGCAGTACTTC	CASSLSKGPIHYEQYF
.	.	TRBV9	TRBJ2-7	TGTGCCAGCAGCGTAGGATCTTCAGGGGCCGCCTACGAGCAGTACTTC	CASSVGSSGAAYEQYF
.	many	TRBV10-3	TRBJ2-6	TGTGCCATCAGTTATATACAGGGTTCTGGGGCCAACGTCCTGACTTTC	CAISYIQGSGANVLTF
.	.	TRBV3-1/TRBV3-2	TRBJ2-5	TGTGCCAGCACAGGTTTAGAGACCCAGTACTTC	CASTGLETQYF
.	once	TRBV4-3	TRBJ2-4	TGCGCCAGCAGCCAAGACGCAGCTCGGGACATTCAGTACTTC	CASSQDAARDIQYF
TRBD1	.	TRBV10-1	TRBJ2-7	TGCGCCAGCAGTTACGGACAGGGGAGTACCTACGAGCAGTACTTC	CASSYGQGSTYEQYF